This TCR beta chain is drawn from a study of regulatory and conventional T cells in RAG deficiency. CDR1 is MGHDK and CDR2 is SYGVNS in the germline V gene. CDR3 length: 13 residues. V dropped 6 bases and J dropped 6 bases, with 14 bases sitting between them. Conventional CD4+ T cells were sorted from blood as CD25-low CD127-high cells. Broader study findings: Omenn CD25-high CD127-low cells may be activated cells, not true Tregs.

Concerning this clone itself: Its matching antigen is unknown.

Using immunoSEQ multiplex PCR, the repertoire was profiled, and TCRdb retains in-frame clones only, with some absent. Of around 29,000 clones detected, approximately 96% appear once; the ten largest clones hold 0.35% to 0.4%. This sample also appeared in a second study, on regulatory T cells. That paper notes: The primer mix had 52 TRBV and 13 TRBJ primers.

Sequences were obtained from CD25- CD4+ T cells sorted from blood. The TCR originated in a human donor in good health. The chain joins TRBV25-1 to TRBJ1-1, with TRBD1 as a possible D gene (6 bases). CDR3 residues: CASRTTGQPEAFF. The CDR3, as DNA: TGTGCCAGCAGAACTACAGGGCAGCCTGAAGCTTTCTTT.